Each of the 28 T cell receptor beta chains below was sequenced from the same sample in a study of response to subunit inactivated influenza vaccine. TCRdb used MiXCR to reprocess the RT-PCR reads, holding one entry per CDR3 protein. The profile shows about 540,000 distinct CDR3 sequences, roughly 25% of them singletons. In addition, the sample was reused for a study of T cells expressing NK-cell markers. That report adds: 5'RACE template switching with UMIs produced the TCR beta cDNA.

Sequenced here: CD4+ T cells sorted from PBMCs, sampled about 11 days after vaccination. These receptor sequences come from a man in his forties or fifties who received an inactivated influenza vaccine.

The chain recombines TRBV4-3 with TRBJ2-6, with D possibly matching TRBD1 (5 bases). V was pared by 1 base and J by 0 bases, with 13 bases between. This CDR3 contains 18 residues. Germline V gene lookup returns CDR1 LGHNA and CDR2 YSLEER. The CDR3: CASSQALGAYSGANVLTF. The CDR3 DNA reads TGCGCCAGCAGCCAAGCTTTAGGGGCGTACTCTGGGGCCAACGTCCTGACTTTC.

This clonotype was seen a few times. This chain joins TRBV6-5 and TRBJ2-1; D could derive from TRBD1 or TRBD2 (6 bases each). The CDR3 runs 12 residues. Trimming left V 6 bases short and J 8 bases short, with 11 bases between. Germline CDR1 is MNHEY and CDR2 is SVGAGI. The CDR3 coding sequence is TGTGCCAGCAGGTCCGGGGGCTATGAGCAGTTCTTC. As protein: CASRSGGYEQFF.

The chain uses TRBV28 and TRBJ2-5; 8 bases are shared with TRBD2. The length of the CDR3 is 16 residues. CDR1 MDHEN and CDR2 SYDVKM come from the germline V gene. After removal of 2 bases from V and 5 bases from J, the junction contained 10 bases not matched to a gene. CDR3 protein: CASSLRLAGGMETQYF. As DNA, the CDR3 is TGTGCCAGCAGTTTACGACTGGCGGGGGGTATGGAGACCCAGTACTTC.

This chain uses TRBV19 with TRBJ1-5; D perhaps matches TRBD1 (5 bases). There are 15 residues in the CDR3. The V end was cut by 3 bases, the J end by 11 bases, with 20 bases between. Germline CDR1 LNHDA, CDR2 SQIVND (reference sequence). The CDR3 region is CASSMGGYGRQAQHF. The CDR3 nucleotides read TGTGCCAGTAGTATGGGGGGATATGGAAGGCAGGCCCAGCATTTT.

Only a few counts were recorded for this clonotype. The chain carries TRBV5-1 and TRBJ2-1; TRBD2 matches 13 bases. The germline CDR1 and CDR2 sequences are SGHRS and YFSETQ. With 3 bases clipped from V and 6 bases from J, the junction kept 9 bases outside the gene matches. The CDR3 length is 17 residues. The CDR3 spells CASSWGTSGNRGNEQFF. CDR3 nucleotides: TGCGCCAGCAGCTGGGGGACTAGCGGGAACCGGGGCAATGAGCAGTTCTTC.

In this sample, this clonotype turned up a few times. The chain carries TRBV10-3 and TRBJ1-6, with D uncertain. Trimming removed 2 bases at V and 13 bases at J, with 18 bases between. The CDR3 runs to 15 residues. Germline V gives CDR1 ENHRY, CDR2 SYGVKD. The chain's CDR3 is CAISEGGRGQLPLHF. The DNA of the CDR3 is TGTGCCATCAGTGAGGGTGGTCGAGGGCAATTGCCCCTCCACTTT.

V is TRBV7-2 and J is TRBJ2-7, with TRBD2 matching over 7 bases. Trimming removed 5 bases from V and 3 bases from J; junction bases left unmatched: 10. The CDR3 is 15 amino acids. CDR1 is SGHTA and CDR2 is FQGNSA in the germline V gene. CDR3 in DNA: TGTGCCAGCAGCCCCGCTAGCGGAATAGTCTACGAGCAGTACTTC. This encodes CASSPASGIVYEQYF.

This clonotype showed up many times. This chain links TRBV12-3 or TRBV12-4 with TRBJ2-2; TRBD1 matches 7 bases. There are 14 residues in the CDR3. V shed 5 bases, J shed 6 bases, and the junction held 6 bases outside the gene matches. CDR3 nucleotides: TGTGCCAGCAGTCGACGACAGGGCTCCGGGGAGCTGTTTTTT. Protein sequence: CASSRRQGSGELFF.

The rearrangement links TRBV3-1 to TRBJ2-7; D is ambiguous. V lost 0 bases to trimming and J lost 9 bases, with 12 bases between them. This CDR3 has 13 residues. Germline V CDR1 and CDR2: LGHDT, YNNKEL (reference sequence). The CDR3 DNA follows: TGTGCCAGCAGCCAAGATCAGGCAGTCGGGCAGTACTTC. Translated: CASSQDQAVGQYF.

CDR3 DNA: TGCAGCGTTGATGTTCGTGCAGGGGGCAATGAGCAGTTCTTC. Amino acids: CSVDVRAGGNEQFF. The chain carries TRBV29-1 and TRBJ2-1, with TRBD1 identical over 7 bases. The CDR3 runs 14 residues. Germline V CDR1 and CDR2: SQVTM, ANQGSEA. V was pared by 3 bases and J by 6 bases, with 8 bases of the junction left unmatched.

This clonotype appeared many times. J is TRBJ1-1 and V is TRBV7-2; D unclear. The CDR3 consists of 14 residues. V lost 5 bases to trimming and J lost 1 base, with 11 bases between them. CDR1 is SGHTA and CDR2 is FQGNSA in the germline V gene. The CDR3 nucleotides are TGTGCCAGCAGCCAGGACGTGACGAACACTGAAGCTTTCTTT. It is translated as CASSQDVTNTEAFF.

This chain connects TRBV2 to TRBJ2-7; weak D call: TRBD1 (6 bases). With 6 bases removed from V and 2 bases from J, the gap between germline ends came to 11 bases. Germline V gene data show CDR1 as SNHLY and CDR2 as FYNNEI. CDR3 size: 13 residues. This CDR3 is CASRKQGTYEQYF. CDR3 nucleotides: TGTGCCAGCAGGAAACAGGGAACCTACGAGCAGTACTTC.

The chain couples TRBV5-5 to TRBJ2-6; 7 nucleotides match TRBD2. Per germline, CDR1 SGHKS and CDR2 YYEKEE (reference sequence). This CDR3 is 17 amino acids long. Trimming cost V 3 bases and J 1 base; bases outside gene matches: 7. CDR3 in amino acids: CASSSTLGGSGANVLTF. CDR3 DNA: TGTGCCAGCAGCTCGACACTGGGAGGGTCTGGGGCCAACGTCCTGACTTTC.

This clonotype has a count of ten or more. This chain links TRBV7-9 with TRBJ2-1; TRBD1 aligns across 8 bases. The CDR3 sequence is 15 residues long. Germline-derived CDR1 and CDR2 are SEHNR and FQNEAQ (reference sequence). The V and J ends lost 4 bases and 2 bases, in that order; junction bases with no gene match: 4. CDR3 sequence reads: CASSSDRGPYNEQFF. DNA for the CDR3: TGTGCCAGCAGCTCCGACAGGGGACCCTACAATGAGCAGTTCTTC. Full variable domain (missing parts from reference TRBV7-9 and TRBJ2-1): DTGVSQNPRHKITKRGQNVTFRCDPISEHNRLYWYRQTLGQGPEFLTYFQNEAQLEKSRLLSDRFSAERPKGSFSTLEIQRTEQGDSAMYLCASSSDRGPYNEQFFGPGTRLTVL.

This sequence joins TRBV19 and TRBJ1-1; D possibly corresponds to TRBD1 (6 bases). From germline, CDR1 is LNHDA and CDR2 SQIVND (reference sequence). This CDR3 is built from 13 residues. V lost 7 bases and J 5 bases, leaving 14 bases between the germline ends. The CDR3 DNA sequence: TGTGCCAGTACCCCCGGGGGGCGGACTGAAGCTTTCTTT. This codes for CASTPGGRTEAFF.

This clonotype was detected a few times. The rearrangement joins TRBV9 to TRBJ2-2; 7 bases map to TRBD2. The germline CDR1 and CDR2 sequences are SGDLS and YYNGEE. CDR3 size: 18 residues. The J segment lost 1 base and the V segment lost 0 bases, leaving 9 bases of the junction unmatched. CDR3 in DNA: TGTGCCAGCAGCGTAGGAACCGGGACTACCAGGAACACCGGGGAGCTGTTTTTT. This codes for CASSVGTGTTRNTGELFF.

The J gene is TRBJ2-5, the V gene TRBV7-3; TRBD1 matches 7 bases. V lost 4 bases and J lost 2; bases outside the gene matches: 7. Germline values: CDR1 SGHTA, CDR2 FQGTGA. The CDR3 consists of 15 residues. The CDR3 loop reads CASSSTGSLQETQYF. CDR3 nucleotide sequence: TGTGCCAGCAGCTCGACAGGGTCACTACAAGAGACCCAGTACTTC.

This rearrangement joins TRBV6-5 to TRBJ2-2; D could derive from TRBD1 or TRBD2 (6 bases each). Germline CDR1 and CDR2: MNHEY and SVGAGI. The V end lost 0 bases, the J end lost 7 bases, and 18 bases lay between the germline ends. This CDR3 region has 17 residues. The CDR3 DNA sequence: TGTGCCAGCAGTTACTCGGGCCGGACCGGGGGCATCGGGGAGCTGTTTTTT. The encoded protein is CASSYSGRTGGIGELFF.

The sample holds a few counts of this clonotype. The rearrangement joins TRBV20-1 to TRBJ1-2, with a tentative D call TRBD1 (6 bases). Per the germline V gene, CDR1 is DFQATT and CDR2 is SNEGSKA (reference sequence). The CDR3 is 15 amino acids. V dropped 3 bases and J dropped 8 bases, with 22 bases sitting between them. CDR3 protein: CSASRASGVEGGYTF. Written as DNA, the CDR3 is TGCAGTGCTAGCCGGGCTTCAGGGGTCGAGGGAGGCTACACCTTC.

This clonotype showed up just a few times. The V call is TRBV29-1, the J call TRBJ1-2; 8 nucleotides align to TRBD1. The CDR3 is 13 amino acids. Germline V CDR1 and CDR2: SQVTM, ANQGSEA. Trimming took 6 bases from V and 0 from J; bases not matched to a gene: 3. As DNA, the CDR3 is TGCAGCGTCCGGACAGGGACTAACTATGGCTACACCTTC. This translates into CSVRTGTNYGYTF.

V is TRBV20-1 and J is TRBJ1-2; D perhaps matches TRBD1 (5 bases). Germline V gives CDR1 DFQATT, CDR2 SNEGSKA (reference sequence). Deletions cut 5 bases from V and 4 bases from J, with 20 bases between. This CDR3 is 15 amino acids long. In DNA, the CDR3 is TGCAGTGCTCGGGGGTCGACGGACGGACCCTATGGCTACACCTTC. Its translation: CSARGSTDGPYGYTF.

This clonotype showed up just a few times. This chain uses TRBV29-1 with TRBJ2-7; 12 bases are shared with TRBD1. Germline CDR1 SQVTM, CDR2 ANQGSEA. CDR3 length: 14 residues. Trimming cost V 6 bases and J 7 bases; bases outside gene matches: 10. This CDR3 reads CSVAFRDRGREQYF. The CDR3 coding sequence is TGCAGCGTCGCTTTCCGGGACAGGGGGCGTGAGCAGTACTTC.

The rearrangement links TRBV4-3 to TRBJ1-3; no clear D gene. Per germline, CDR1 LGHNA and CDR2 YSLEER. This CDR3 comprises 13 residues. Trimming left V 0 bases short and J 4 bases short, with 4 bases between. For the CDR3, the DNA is TGCGCCAGCAGCCAAGATCGGGGAAACACCATATATTTT. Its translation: CASSQDRGNTIYF.

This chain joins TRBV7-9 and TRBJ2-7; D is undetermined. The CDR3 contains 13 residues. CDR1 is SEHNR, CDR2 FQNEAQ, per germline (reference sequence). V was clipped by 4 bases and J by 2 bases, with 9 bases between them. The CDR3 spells CASSSVSPYEQYF. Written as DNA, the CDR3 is TGTGCCAGCAGCTCCGTCTCCCCCTACGAGCAGTACTTC.

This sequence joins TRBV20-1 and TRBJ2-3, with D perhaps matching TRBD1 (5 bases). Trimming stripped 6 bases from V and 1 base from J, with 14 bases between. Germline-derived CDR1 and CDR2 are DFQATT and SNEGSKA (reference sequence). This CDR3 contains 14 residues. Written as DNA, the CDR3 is TGCAGTGCCGGACACCTATTTGGCACAGATACGCAGTATTTT. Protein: CSAGHLFGTDTQYF.

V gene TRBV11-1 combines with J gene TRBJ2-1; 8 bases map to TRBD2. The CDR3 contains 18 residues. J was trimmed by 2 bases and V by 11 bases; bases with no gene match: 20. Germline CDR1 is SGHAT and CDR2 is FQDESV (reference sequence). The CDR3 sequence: CAYGLSGGVKGPYNEQFF. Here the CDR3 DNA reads TGTGCCTACGGTTTGTCGGGAGGGGTAAAGGGTCCCTACAATGAGCAGTTCTTC.

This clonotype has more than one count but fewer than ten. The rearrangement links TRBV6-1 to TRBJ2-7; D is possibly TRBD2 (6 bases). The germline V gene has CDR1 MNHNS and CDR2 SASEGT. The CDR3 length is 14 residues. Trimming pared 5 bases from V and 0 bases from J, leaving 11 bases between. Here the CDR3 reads CASSTGLGSYEQYF. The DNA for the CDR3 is TGTGCCAGCAGTACGGGACTCGGCTCCTACGAGCAGTACTTC.

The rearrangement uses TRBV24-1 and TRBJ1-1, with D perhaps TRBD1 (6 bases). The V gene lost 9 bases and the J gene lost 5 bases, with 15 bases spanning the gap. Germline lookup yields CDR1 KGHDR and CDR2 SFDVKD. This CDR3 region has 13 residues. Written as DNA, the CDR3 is TGTGCCACCCGGGACACTCGGTTTACTGAAGCTTTCTTT. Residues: CATRDTRFTEAFF.